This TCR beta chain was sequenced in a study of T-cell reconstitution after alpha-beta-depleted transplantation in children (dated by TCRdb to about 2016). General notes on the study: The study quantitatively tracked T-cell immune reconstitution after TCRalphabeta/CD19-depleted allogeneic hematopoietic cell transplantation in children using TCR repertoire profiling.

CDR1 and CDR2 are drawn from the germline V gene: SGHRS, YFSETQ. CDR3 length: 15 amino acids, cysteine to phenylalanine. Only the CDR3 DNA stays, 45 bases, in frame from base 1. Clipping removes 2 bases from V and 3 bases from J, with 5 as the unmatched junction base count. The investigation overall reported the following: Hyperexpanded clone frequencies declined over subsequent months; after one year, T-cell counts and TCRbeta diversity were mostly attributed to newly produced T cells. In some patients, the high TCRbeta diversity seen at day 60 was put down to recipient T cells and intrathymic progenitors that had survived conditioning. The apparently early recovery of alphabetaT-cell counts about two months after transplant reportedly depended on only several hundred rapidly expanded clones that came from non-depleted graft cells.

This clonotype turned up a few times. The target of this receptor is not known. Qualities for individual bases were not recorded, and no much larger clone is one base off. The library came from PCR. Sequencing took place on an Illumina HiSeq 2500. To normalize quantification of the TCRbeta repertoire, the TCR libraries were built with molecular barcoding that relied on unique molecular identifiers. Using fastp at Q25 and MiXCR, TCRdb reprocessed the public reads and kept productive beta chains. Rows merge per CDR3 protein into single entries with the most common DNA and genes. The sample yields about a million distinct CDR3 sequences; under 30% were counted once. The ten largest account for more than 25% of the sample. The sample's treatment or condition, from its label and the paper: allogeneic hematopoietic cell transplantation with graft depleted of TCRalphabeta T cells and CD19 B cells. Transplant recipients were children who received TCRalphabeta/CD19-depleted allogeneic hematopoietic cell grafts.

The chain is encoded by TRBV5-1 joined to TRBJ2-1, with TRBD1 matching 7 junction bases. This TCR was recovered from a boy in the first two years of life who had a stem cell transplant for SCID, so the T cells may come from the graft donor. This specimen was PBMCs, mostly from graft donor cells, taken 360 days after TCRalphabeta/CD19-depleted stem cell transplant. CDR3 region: CASSLVGDSYNEQFF. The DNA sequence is TGCGCCAGCAGCTTAGTAGGGGACAGCTACAATGAGCAGTTCTTC.